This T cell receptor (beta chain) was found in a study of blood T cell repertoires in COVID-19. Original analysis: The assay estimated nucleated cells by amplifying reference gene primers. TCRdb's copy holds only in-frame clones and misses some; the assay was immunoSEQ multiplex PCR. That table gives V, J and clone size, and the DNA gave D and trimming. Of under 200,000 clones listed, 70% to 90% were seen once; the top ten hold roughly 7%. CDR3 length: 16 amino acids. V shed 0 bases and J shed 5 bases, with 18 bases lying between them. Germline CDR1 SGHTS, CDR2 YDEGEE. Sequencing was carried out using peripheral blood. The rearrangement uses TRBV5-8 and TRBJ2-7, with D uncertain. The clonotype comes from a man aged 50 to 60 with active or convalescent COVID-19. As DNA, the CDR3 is TGTGCCAGCAGCTTGGTGTCGACGGCCGTTGGGCACGAGCAGTACTTC. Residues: CASSLVSTAVGHEQYF. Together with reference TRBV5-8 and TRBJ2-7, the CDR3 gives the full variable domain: EAGVTQSPTHLIKTRGQQATLRCSPISGHTSVYWYQQALGLGLQFLLWYDEGEERNRGNFPPRFSGRQFPNYSSELNVNALELEDSALYLCASSLVSTAVGHEQYFGPGTRLTVT.